This T cell receptor (beta chain) was obtained from a study of CD8 T cells in ankylosing spondylitis listed by TCRdb under 2017. In the study overall: To find TCR variants linked to disease, the study profiled T cell receptor beta repertoires in ankylosing spondylitis patients and healthy donors. Samples of peripheral blood were taken, and for ankylosing spondylitis patients, synovial fluid was collected as well. The whole study cohort included some 100 healthy donors and under 30 ankylosing spondylitis patients. Overall results and qualifications from the work: A CD8+ phenotype was shown by the disease-linked clones, which were found at relatively low frequencies in peripheral blood. Some TCR beta motif variants had previously been reported in synovial fluid and blood of reactive arthritis patients, which suggested common disease-initiation mechanisms. Blood from ankylosing spondylitis patients appeared to be characterized by a TCR beta motif composed of about eight highly homologous amino acid variants. The disease-linked clones were reported to be significantly enriched in matched synovial fluid samples from ankylosing spondylitis patients.

This clonotype was seen repeatedly, ten times or more. This clone's antigen is unknown. One base away there is no much larger clone; base qualities are not given. TCRdb names Illumina HiSeq 2500 as the instrument used. Quantitative 5'-RACE with molecular barcodes was the method used to prepare the TCR beta libraries. In the authors' own workflow: To identify disease-linked TCR variants, a new computational method was used, one built on a probabilistic model of VDJ rearrangement. TCRdb trimmed public reads at Q25 via fastp, called clones via MiXCR and kept in-frame beta chains. Rows with one shared CDR3 protein collapse into an entry with the most common genes and DNA. These V and J calls originate from TCRdb's pipeline instead of the authors' own analysis. The sample records around 490,000 distinct CDR3 sequences, 5.3% of which are singletons. Around 3.5% of the sample goes to the ten largest clones.

The sample was blood, either unsorted or a sorted T cell fraction (not recorded which). This receptor was identified in a male donor with ankylosing spondylitis.

This receptor carries the CDR3 CASSWGETPQEGYTF. In nucleotides, the sequence is TGTGCCAGCAGCTGGGGGGAGACACCCCAGGAGGGCTACACCTTC. The sequence links TRBV7-9 to TRBJ1-2; perhaps TRBD1 is the D gene, with 5 bases matching. From its cysteine to its phenylalanine, the CDR3 spans 15 amino acids. Just CDR3 DNA is preserved here, 45 bases in frame from base 1. The trim is 4 bases for V and 8 bases for J, with a gap of 20 bases between the germline ends. CDR1 and CDR2 were assigned from the germline V gene (reference sequence) as SEHNR and FQNEAQ.